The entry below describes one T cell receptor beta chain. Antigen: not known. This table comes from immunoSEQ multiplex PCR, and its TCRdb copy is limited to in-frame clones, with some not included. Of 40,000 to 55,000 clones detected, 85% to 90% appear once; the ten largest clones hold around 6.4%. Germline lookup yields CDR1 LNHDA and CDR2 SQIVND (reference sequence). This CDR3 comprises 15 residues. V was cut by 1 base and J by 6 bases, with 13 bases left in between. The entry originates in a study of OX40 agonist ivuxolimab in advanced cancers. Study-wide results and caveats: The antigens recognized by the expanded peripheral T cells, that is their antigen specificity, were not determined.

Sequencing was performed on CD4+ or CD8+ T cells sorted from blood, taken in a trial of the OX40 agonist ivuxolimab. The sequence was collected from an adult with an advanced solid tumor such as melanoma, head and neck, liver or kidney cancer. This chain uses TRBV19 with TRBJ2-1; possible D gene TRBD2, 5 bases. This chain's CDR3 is CASSIGTRAGNEQFF. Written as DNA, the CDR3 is TGTGCCAGTAGTATAGGTACACGGGCGGGCAATGAGCAGTTCTTC.